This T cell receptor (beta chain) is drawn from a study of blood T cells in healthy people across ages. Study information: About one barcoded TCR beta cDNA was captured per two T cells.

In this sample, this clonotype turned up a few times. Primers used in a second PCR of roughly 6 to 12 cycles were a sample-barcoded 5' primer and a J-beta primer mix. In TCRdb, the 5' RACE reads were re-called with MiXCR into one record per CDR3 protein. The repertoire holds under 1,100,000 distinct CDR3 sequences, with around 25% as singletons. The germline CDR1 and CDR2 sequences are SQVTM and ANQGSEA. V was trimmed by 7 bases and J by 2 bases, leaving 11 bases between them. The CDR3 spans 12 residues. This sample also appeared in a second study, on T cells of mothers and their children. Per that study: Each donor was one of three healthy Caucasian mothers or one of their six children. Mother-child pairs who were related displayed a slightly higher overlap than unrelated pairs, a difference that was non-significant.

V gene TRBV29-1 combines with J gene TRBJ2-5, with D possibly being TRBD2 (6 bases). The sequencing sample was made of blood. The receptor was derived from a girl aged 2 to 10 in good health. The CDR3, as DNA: TGCAGCGCTGGGACTCAACAAGAGACCCAGTACTTC. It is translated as CSAGTQQETQYF.